These 16 T cell receptor beta chains came from one sample sequenced in a study of shared clonotypes between healthy human individuals. Data came from immunoSEQ multiplex PCR; TCRdb stores just in-frame clones and leaves some out. The table shows hundreds of thousands of clones, with under 80% occurring only once. The sample comprised memory CD4+ T cells sorted from blood. Regarding subset: CD45RA-negative fraction. These receptors were obtained from a woman aged 25-40 years in good health.

The V gene is TRBV19, the J gene TRBJ2-7; 8 positions agree with TRBD2. Per the germline V gene, CDR1 is LNHDA and CDR2 is SQIVND (reference sequence). The CDR3 contains 15 residues. V shed 3 bases, J shed 2 bases, and the junction held 6 bases outside the gene matches. CDR3 region: CASSMRFGRAYEQYF. The CDR3 DNA follows: TGTGCCAGTAGTATGAGGTTCGGGAGGGCCTACGAGCAGTACTTC.

The chain is built from TRBV4-2 and TRBJ2-5, with 7 bases lining up with TRBD2. After removal of 7 bases from V and 4 bases from J, the junction contained 12 bases not matched to a gene. The CDR3 consists of 15 residues. The V gene's germline CDR1 is LGHNA and CDR2 YNFKEQ. CDR3: CASTPGRREIETQYF. CDR3 in DNA: TGTGCCAGCACCCCAGGGCGGCGGGAGATAGAGACCCAGTACTTC.

This clone has at least ten counts. The genes are TRBV4-2 and TRBJ2-1, with 8 nucleotides matching TRBD2. V was clipped by 4 bases and J by 0 bases; unmatched bases: 14. CDR1 LGHNA and CDR2 YNFKEQ come from the germline V gene. CDR3 length: 19 amino acids. The CDR3 sequence: CASSPSGAGAPSSYNEQFF. The CDR3 coding sequence is TGTGCCAGCAGCCCCAGTGGAGCGGGAGCCCCGAGCTCCTACAATGAGCAGTTCTTC.

The genes are TRBV5-1 and TRBJ2-7; D may be TRBD1 (5 bases). Looked up from germline, CDR1 is SGHRS and CDR2 is YFSETQ. This CDR3 is built from 13 residues. The V gene lost 4 bases and the J gene lost 2 bases, with 10 bases spanning the gap. CDR3 in amino acids: CASSRPGTYEQYF. The DNA of the CDR3 is TGCGCCAGCAGCCGGCCAGGGACCTACGAGCAGTACTTC.

V usage is TRBV6-5 and J usage is TRBJ1-1, with D unresolved. The CDR3 is 12 amino acids. V was shortened by 4 bases and J by 1 base, with 4 bases between the two germline ends. CDR1 is MNHEY, CDR2 SVGAGI, per germline. The DNA for the CDR3 is TGTGCCAGCAGTTCAAGGAACACTGAAGCTTTCTTT. Its translation is CASSSRNTEAFF.

This chain joins TRBV19 and TRBJ2-2, with a weak D call TRBD2 (6 bases). The germline V and J ends were trimmed by 5 bases and 7 bases, with 17 bases remaining between them. The CDR3 spans 15 residues. CDR1 and CDR2 from the germline V gene are LNHDA and SQIVND (reference sequence). CDR3 in amino acids: CASSHFLAYGGELFF. The DNA for the CDR3 is TGTGCCAGTAGTCACTTTCTAGCGTATGGCGGGGAGCTGTTTTTT.

The J gene is TRBJ1-3, the V gene TRBV5-6; unclear D gene. The CDR3 is 14 residues long. Looked up from germline, CDR1 is SGHDT and CDR2 is YYEEEE. V was trimmed by 0 bases and J by 1 base, leaving 5 bases between them. The CDR3 DNA reads as TGTGCCAGCAGCTTGGTGGGATCTGGAAACACCATATATTTT. This sequence encodes CASSLVGSGNTIYF.

The chain joins TRBV5-1 to TRBJ2-1; D is ambiguous. The CDR3 has 15 residues. Germline values: CDR1 SGHRS, CDR2 YFSETQ. With 1 base removed from V and 0 bases from J, the gap between germline ends came to 8 bases. In nucleotides, the CDR3 is TGCGCCAGCAGCTTGACAGTAAACTCCTACAATGAGCAGTTCTTC. This translates into CASSLTVNSYNEQFF.

The rearrangement uses TRBV5-1 and TRBJ1-1; maybe TRBD1 (6 bases). This CDR3 contains 14 residues. V was clipped by 0 bases and J by 3 bases, with 9 bases between them. Germline CDR1 is SGHRS and CDR2 is YFSETQ. The CDR3: CASSLDREDTEAFF. The CDR3 DNA sequence: TGCGCCAGCAGCTTGGACAGGGAGGACACTGAAGCTTTCTTT. Full variable domain (outside the CDR3, taken from reference TRBV5-1 and TRBJ1-1): KAGVTQTPRYLIKTRGQQVTLSCSPISGHRSVSWYQQTPGQGLQFLFEYFSETQRNKGNFPGRFSGRQFSNSRSEMNVSTLELGDSALYLCASSLDREDTEAFFGQGTRLTVV.

This clone was seen just once. V gene TRBV5-1 combines with J gene TRBJ2-2, with 11 nucleotides matching TRBD1. CDR3 length: 16 amino acids. CDR1 SGHRS and CDR2 YFSETQ come from the germline V gene. With V trimmed by 4 bases and J by 5 bases, 7 bases remained unmatched. The CDR3 bases are TGCGCCAGCAGCATCGGGACAGGGGGAAGTACCGGGGAGCTGTTTTTT. It yields the protein CASSIGTGGSTGELFF. Supplemented by reference TRBV5-1 and TRBJ2-2, the full variable domain reads KAGVTQTPRYLIKTRGQQVTLSCSPISGHRSVSWYQQTPGQGLQFLFEYFSETQRNKGNFPGRFSGRQFSNSRSEMNVSTLELGDSALYLCASSIGTGGSTGELFFGEGSRLTVL.

CDR3 amino acids: CASSVSGDAEAFF. Here the CDR3 DNA reads TGCGCCAGCAGTGTATCCGGGGACGCTGAAGCTTTCTTT. This chain joins TRBV10-1 and TRBJ1-1, with D tentatively TRBD1 (5 bases). Looked up from germline, CDR1 is WNHNN and CDR2 is SYGVQD (reference sequence). The V end was cut by 4 bases, the J end by 6 bases, with 12 bases between. The CDR3 loop spans 13 amino acids.

This chain connects TRBV10-2 to TRBJ2-7; the D is unclear. V gave up 6 bases and J gave up 4 bases, with 10 bases separating them. Germline loops: CDR1 WSHSY, CDR2 SAAADI. CDR3 length: 12 residues. CDR3 sequence reads: CASRTVGYEQYF. CDR3 coding DNA: TGCGCCAGCAGGACCGTAGGATACGAGCAGTACTTC.

The genes are TRBV5-1 and TRBJ1-2; unclear D gene. CDR1 and CDR2 from the germline V gene are SGHRS and YFSETQ. Trimming pared 4 bases from V and 8 bases from J, leaving 18 bases between. The CDR3 has 14 residues. CDR3 nucleotides: TGCGCCAGCAGCAATGCCGGAGCGGCTAGGGGCTACACCTTC. This codes for CASSNAGAARGYTF.

The V gene is TRBV18, the J gene TRBJ2-5; D is ambiguous. V was pared by 1 base and J by 2 bases, with 5 bases between. This CDR3 is 13 amino acids long. Per germline, CDR1 KGHSH and CDR2 LQKENI. The CDR3 protein is CASSPRQQETQYF. As DNA, the CDR3 is TGTGCCAGCTCACCACGGCAGCAAGAGACCCAGTACTTC. Together with reference TRBV18 and TRBJ2-5, the CDR3 gives the full variable domain: NAGVMQNPRHLVRRRGQEARLRCSPMKGHSHVYWYRQLPEEGLKFMVYLQKENIIDESGMPKERFSAEFPKEGPSILRIQQVVRGDSAAYFCASSPRQQETQYFGPGTRLLVL.

The genes are TRBV6-1 and TRBJ1-4, with TRBD1 matching over 7 bases. The CDR3 is made up of 20 amino acids. The V and J ends lost 2 bases and 3 bases, in that order; junction bases with no gene match: 18. Looked up from germline, CDR1 is MNHNS and CDR2 is SASEGT. In nucleotides, the CDR3 is TGTGCCAGCAGTGAAAGAGCCCCATTCATAGCAGGGGGATCTAATGAAAAACTGTTTTTT. Its translation is CASSERAPFIAGGSNEKLFF.

This clone was observed many times. In DNA form, the CDR3 reads TGTGCCAGTAACCGACGGACGGACACAACGAACACCGGGGAGCTGTTTTTT. Translating gives CASNRRTDTTNTGELFF. This sequence joins TRBV7-9 and TRBJ2-2; D is perhaps TRBD1 (5 bases). Trimming took 9 bases from V and 0 from J, leaving 20 bases between them. This CDR3 region has 17 residues. The germline V gene has CDR1 SEHNR and CDR2 FQNEAQ (reference sequence).